These 6 T cell receptor beta chains originate from one sample sequenced in a study of shared clonotypes between healthy human individuals. Sequenced by immunoSEQ multiplex PCR; TCRdb stores in-frame clones only, minus some. The sample gives 450,000 to 600,000 clones, around 74% of which show up once; approximately 12% is in the top ten. Sequenced: PBMCs. These receptors were obtained from a woman between 40 and 50 years old in good health. Some clones in this sample may be carry-over from other donors' samples.

CDR3 sequence: CASSWDRGGYEQYF. In DNA, the CDR3 is TGTGCCAGCAGCTGGGACAGGGGAGGGTACGAGCAGTACTTC. V and J are TRBV7-8 and TRBJ2-7, with 10 bases aligning to TRBD1. CDR3 length equals 14 residues. V was clipped by 4 bases and J by 4 bases; unmatched bases: 4. CDR1 and CDR2 (germline): SGHVS, FQNEAQ.

This clone was observed a few times. This chain joins TRBV19 and TRBJ1-1; D gene unclear. CDR3 length equals 14 residues. Trimming took off 3 bases at V and 5 bases at J, with 13 bases between the two ends. Germline lookup yields CDR1 LNHDA and CDR2 SQIVND (reference sequence). CDR3 nucleotides: TGTGCCAGTAGTATGGTATGGCCCTGGACTGAAGCTTTCTTT. This encodes CASSMVWPWTEAFF.

The chain links TRBV2 to TRBJ2-5; 10 nucleotides agree with TRBD1. CDR1 and CDR2 (germline): SNHLY, FYNNEI. The CDR3 is 15 residues long. V gave up 7 bases and J gave up 4 bases; unmatched junction bases: 9. The CDR3 sequence is CASNGRQGAGETQYF. DNA for the CDR3: TGTGCCAGCAACGGCCGACAGGGGGCAGGAGAGACCCAGTACTTC.

This clone was found once. The CDR3 reads CASSQPGVGNQPQHF. The CDR3 nucleotides read TGCGCCAGCAGTCAGCCCGGGGTCGGAAATCAGCCCCAGCATTTT. V is TRBV23-1 and J is TRBJ1-5; D uncertain. TRBV23-1 is an ORF for which the function is uncertain. V shed 3 bases and J shed 4 bases, with 13 bases lying between them. The CDR3 covers 15 residues.

This chain joins TRBV5-1 and TRBJ2-1; D is perhaps TRBD1 (5 bases). V was pared by 4 bases and J by 8 bases, with 19 bases between. The CDR3 covers 15 residues. Germline lookup yields CDR1 SGHRS and CDR2 YFSETQ. In nucleotides, the CDR3 is TGCGCCAGCAGCCTAGGACAAACTCCCGGCGATGAGCAGTTCTTC. Translating gives CASSLGQTPGDEQFF. Looking up the rest from reference TRBV5-1 and TRBJ2-1 gives the full variable domain: KAGVTQTPRYLIKTRGQQVTLSCSPISGHRSVSWYQQTPGQGLQFLFEYFSETQRNKGNFPGRFSGRQFSNSRSEMNVSTLELGDSALYLCASSLGQTPGDEQFFGPGTRLTVL.

As for this clone: Other DNA variants within this sample encode the same CDR3. The V and J genes are TRBV5-1 and TRBJ2-5; possibly TRBD1 or TRBD2 for D (5 bases each). Germline-derived CDR1 and CDR2 are SGHRS and YFSETQ. CDR3 length: 11 amino acids. V dropped 3 bases and J dropped 5 bases, with 5 bases sitting between them. DNA for the CDR3: TGCGCCAGCAGCTGGGGGGAGACCCAGTACTTC. The encoded protein is CASSWGETQYF.